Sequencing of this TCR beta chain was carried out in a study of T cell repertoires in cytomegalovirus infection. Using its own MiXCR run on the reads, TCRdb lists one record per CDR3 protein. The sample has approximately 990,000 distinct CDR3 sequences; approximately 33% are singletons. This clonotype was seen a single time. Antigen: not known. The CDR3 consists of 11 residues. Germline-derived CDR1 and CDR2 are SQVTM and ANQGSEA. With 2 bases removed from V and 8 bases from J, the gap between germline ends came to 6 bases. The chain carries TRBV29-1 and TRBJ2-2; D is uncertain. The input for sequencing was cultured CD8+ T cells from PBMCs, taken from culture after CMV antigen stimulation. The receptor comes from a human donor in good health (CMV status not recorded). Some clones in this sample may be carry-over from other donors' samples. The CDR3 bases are TGCAGCGTTGAAATGGCTGGGGAGCTGTTTTTT. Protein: CSVEMAGELFF.